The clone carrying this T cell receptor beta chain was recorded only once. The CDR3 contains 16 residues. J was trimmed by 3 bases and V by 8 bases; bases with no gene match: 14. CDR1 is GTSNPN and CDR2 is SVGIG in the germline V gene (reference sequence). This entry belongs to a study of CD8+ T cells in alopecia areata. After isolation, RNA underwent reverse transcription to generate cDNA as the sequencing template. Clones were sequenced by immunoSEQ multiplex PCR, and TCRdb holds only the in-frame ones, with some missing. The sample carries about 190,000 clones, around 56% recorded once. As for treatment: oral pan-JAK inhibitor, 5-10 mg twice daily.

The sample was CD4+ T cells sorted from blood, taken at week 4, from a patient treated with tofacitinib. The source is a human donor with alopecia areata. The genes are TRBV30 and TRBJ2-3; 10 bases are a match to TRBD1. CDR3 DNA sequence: TGTGCCCGCGCCGCCCGGACAGGGGGAGGGACAGATACGCAGTATTTT. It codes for CARAARTGGGTDTQYF.